This T cell receptor beta chain was sequenced in a study of OX40 agonist ivuxolimab in advanced cancers. Study in general: The treatment was a fully human IgG2 OX40 agonist, ivuxolimab. Findings and limits, study-wide: Blood T cells, both CD4+ and CD8+, expanded clonally by week 6 at 0.1 to 3.0 mg/kg.

TCRdb's copy holds only in-frame clones and misses some; the assay was immunoSEQ multiplex PCR. The data show about 82,000 clones, around nine tenths seen once. Worth noting for this clone: What it binds is not known.

The CDR3 runs 14 residues. Germline V gene data show CDR1 as SGDLS and CDR2 as YYNGEE. The V gene lost 0 bases and the J gene lost 4 bases, with 10 bases spanning the gap. At baseline, cycle 4 day 1, and cycle 7 day 1, blood was sampled. The sequence was collected from an adult with an advanced solid tumor such as melanoma, head and neck, liver or kidney cancer. The sample consisted of CD4+ or CD8+ T cells sorted from blood, taken in a trial of the OX40 agonist ivuxolimab. The chain joins TRBV9 to TRBJ2-5, with D unclear. The CDR3 region has the DNA TGTGCCAGCAGCGTAGGGACGGAACGAGAGACCCAGTACTTC. It yields the protein CASSVGTERETQYF.